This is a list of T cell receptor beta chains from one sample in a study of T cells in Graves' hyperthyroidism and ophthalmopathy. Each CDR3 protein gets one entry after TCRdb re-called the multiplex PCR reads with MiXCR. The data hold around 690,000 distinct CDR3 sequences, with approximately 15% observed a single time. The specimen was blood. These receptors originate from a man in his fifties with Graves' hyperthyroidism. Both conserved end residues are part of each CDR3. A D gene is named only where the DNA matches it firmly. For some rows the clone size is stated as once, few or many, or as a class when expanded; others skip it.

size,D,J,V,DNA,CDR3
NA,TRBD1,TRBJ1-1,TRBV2,TGTGCCAAGGGGGACAGGGACGACACTGAAGCTTTCTTT,CAKGDRDDTEAFF
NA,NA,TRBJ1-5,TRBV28,TGTGCCAGCAGTAAAGGAGGGACTCAGCCCCAGCATTTT,CASSKGGTQPQHF
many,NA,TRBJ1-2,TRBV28,TGTGCCAGCAGTGCAAACGGGACACCGAAAAACTATGGCTACACCTTC,CASSANGTPKNYGYTF
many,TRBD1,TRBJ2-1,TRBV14,TGTGCCAGCAGCCGAGACATCGGGACAGGGACGAATGAGCAGTTCTTC,CASSRDIGTGTNEQFF
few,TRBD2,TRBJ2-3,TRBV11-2,TGTGCCTCGGGGGCCGGGACTAGCGGGGACACAGATACGCAGTATTTT,CASGAGTSGDTDTQYF
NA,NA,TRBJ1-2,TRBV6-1,TGTGCGGCGGTGGGCCAGGGGAACTATGGCTACACCTTC,CAAVGQGNYGYTF
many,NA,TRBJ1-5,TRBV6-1,TGTGCCAGCAGTCAAGTCGGTTCGGGTCAGCCCCAGCATTTT,CASSQVGSGQPQHF
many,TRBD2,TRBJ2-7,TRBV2,TGTGCCAGCAGTGAAGTAACTAGCGGCAAGGAGGAGCAGTACTTC,CASSEVTSGKEEQYF
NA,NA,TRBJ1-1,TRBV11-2,TGTGCCAGCAGCTTAGGGGGGGGCGCGGTGGGTACTGAAGCTTTCTTT,CASSLGGGAVGTEAFF
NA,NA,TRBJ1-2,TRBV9,TGTGCCAGCAGCCTAACAGGAGAGACTAACTATGGCTACACCTTC,CASSLTGETNYGYTF
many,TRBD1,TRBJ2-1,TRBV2,TGTGCCAGCAGTGTGGGACAGGGGGCTTACAATGAGCAGTTCTTC,CASSVGQGAYNEQFF
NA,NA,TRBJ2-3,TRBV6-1,TGTGCCAGCAGTTGGGGAGGGGGAGGCGGCACAGATACGCAGTATTTT,CASSWGGGGGTDTQYF
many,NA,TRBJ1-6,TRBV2,TGTGCCAGCAGTGACGTTCGGACGGATAATTCACCCCTCCACTTT,CASSDVRTDNSPLHF
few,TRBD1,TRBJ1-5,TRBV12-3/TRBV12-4,TGTGCCAGCAGTCGACAGGGGATGTTCGGCAATCAGCCCCAGCATTTT,CASSRQGMFGNQPQHF
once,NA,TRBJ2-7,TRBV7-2,TGTGCCAGCAGCTTAGTGTTGGTGGCGGACGAGCAGTACTTC,CASSLVLVADEQYF
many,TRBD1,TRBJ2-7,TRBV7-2,TGTGCCAGCAGCTCAAGGGACAGGGGGGCCTACGAGCAGTACTTC,CASSSRDRGAYEQYF
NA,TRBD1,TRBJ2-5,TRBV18,TGTGCCAGCTCACCCTCGGGACAGGGCCAAGAGACCCAGTACTTC,CASSPSGQGQETQYF
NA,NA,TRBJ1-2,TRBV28,TGTGCCAGCAGTCGATGGACGGTTAACTATGGCTACACCTTC,CASSRWTVNYGYTF
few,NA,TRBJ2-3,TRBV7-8,TGTGCCAGCAGCTCGTTAAATACGCAGTATTTT,CASSSLNTQYF
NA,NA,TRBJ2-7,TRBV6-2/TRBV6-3,TGTGCCAGCAGGTCTGGGATCAATTACGAGCAGTACTTC,CASRSGINYEQYF
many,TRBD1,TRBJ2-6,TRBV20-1,TGCAGTGCTAGGGACAGGGGTTCGGGGGCCAACGTCCTGACTTTC,CSARDRGSGANVLTF
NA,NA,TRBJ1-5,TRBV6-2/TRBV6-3,TGTGCCAGCAGTTACGGGGGTAGAAATCAGCCCCAGCATTTT,CASSYGGRNQPQHF
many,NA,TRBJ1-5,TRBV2,TGTGCCAGCAGTGAGGGCGACCTTAGCAATCAGCCCCAGCATTTT,CASSEGDLSNQPQHF
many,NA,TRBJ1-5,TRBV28,TGTGCCAGCAGTTTGGGGGTTGTTAGCAATCAGCCCCAGCATTTT,CASSLGVVSNQPQHF
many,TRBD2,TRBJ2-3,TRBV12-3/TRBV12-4,TGTGCCAGCAGTTTAATTGCGGGAGGCGCAGATACGCAGTATTTT,CASSLIAGGADTQYF
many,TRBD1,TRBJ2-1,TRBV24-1,TGTGCCACCAGTGACTCGGGACAGATCGCCTACAATGAGCAGTTCTTC,CATSDSGQIAYNEQFF
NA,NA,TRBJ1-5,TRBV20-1,TGCAGTGCTAGACTTAGACAGTACAGAGATAGCAATCAGCCCCAGCATTTT,CSARLRQYRDSNQPQHF
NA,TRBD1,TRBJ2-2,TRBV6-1,TGTGCCAGCAGATTGACAGGGGTCTCGGGACCCGGGGAGCTGTTTTTT,CASRLTGVSGPGELFF
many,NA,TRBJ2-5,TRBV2,TGTGCCAGCAGCCCTACATTAGAGACCCAGTACTTC,CASSPTLETQYF
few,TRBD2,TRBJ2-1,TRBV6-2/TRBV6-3,TGTGCCAGCAGTTACTCGATCCAGGCGGGAGACAATGAGCAGTTCTTC,CASSYSIQAGDNEQFF
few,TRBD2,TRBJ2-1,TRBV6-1,TGTGCCAGCAACGCGGGGGGGAGCGCAAATGAGCAGTTCTTC,CASNAGGSANEQFF
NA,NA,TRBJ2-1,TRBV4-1,TGCGCCAGCAGCCAGCACAGCCGGGACTACAATGAGCAGTTCTTC,CASSQHSRDYNEQFF
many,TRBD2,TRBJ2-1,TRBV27,TGTGCCAGCAGTGAACTTTCGGGACTAGCGGGGATGAATGAGCAGTTCTTC,CASSELSGLAGMNEQFF
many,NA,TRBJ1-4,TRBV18,TGTGCCAGCTCACTAGGTGCGGGGGCCGGTAAACTGTTTTTT,CASSLGAGAGKLFF
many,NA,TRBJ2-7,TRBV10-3,TGTGCCATCAGTGAGTCGACCTCCGAGCAGTACTTC,CAISESTSEQYF
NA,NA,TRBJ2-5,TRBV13,TGTGCCAGCAGCTTAAAAGCGGGTGGAACAGAGACCCAGTACTTC,CASSLKAGGTETQYF
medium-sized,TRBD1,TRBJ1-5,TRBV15,TGTGCCACCAGTTTAGACAGGGATTGGGGACAGCCCCAGCATTTT,CATSLDRDWGQPQHF
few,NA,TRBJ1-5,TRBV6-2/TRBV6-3,TGTGCCAGCAGCACAATTTGGGGCAATCAACCCCAGCATTTT,CASSTIWGNQPQHF
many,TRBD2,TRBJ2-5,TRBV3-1,TGTGCCAGCAGCCTCCAAGCGGGGGGGCAAGAGACCCAGTACTTC,CASSLQAGGQETQYF
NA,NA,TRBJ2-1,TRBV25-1,TGTGCCAGCAGTGAAACAGGCACTGCTGCCCTTTACAATGAGCAGTTCTTC,CASSETGTAALYNEQFF
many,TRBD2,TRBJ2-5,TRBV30,TGTGCCTGGAGTCAAACCGGGCGGGGGGAGACCCAGTACTTC,CAWSQTGRGETQYF
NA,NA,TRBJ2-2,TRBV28,TGTGCCAGCAGTTTTCGCCTAAACCTACCCGGGGAGCTGTTTTTT,CASSFRLNLPGELFF
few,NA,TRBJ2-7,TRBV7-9,TGTGCCAGCTCGAACCTCTTAGGTGACGAGCAGTACTTC,CASSNLLGDEQYF